This T cell receptor beta chain was observed in a study of shared clonotypes between healthy human individuals (dated by TCRdb to the early 2020s). For the study in its entirety: Two women and three men aged 18 to 49 years were included in the cohort. For each donor, CD4 naive and CD4 memory were each run on three plates, CD8 naive on two plates, and CD8 memory on one plate. To estimate repertoire size and how much clonotypes are shared between individuals, the study performed deep sequencing of blood TCR repertoires from five healthy adults. To increase sequencing depth and limit assay-specific biases, different laboratories used diverse techniques to prepare libraries and sequence TCR repertoires. Leukapheresis yielded between about 0.8 and 9.5 billion PBMCs per donor.

Using the deep immunoSEQ assay, TCR CDR3 regions were amplified from genomic DNA by multiplex PCR. Genomic DNA extracted from each cell subset was distributed evenly over all wells of several immunoSEQ 96-well plates, and each plate served as one replicate. For sorted subsets, 200 to 250 ng of genomic DNA, equivalent to around 31,000 T cell genomes, went into each replicate PCR. Purified libraries were quantified with a Qubit 3.0 fluorometer, sized on a Bioanalyzer 2100, and re-quantified with the KAPA Library Quantification kit. Every immunoSEQ 96-well plate was sequenced on a dedicated single-read 150-cycle Illumina NextSeq 550 flow cell. The authors' analysis ran thus. Because only junctional sequences without quality scores were contained in the immunoSEQ output, filtering matching that applied to full-length reads could not be performed. To assign V/J genes and CDR3, sequences were annotated using PyIR, a Python wrapper for IgBLAST v1.9, with IMGT germline references. Reads were removed for weak V/J assignments (E-value above 1e-6), missing CDR3, stop codons, out-of-frame junctions, or ambiguous translated residues. V3J clonotypes were defined as sequences sharing the same inferred V gene, J gene, and CDR3 amino acid sequence. To compute the percentage overlap between repertoires, the number of shared unique clonotypes was divided by the size of the smaller repertoire. RTK rarefaction, the Chao1 estimator, and Recon v2.1 estimates of unobserved clonotypes were used to assess repertoire richness. For all TCRbeta clonotypes obtained by the gDNA method from four donors, generation probabilities were computed with OLGA. As stored in TCRdb, this immuneACCESS dataset retains in-frame rearrangements with V and J assigned. A fraction of the clones does not appear; measured against another copy, unresolved V genes explain less than half of the discrepancy, and the remainder lacks a known reason. The DNA was the basis for D and trimming; V, J and clone size are from that table. This sample holds 2 million to 3 million clones; approximately 93% were observed only once. The leading ten clones occupy around 0.4% of the sample.

This clone has a single count. Its antigen remains unidentified. Base qualities are not at hand, and no much larger clone is one base apart. The paper as a whole reports these results and caveats: Because the study included a small number of donors, the genetic and exposure-history diversity represented was limited. Even with the large sequencing depth, rarefaction of the sorted-subset datasets indicated that sequencing was incomplete. Compared with non-shared clonotypes, the clonotypes found in all four sorted-subset donors had higher generation probabilities. Sampling was restricted to blood, and TCR repertoires in tissue are likely to differ from TCR repertoires in blood. Sharing across a handful of donors was observed for approximately 5% of naive CD4, about 3.2% of naive CD8, about 2.3% of memory CD4, and around 0.44% of memory CD8 clonotypes. Pairwise subsampling indicated that sequencing depth was expected to affect the degree of clonotype sharing among donors. Estimated clonotype richness was generally larger for naive than for memory subsets.

The CDR3 contains 17 residues, cysteine and phenylalanine counted. The sequence is cut down to CDR3 DNA, 51 bases in frame from base 1. V loses 0 bases at its end and J loses 8 bases; junction bases beyond the gene matches: 12. In the germline V gene, CDR1 corresponds to LGHNA and CDR2 to YNFKEQ. Donors were healthy HIV-negative adults with no recently reported acute infections or vaccinations. Only Caucasian adults living in Nashville, Tennessee, USA were represented among the donors. CD4+ T cells were enriched by magnetic negative selection, after which naive cells were positively selected on CD45RA and the negative fraction was taken as the memory subset. Blood was collected by leukapheresis, and PBMCs were isolated by Ficoll-Histopaque density gradient centrifugation and then cryopreserved in liquid nitrogen vapor phase. Purity and quantity of every magnetically sorted T cell population were checked by analytical flow cytometry. Each sorted fraction had its genomic DNA isolated and then quantified by UV absorbance on a Nanodrop 2000c.

This receptor was identified in a man aged 18 to 29 in good health. Some clones in this sample may be carry-over from other donors' samples. The specimen sequenced was naive CD4+ T cells from PBMCs. The meaning of the sample's cell subset or site label: CD45RA+ positively selected. The chain is made from TRBV4-2 and TRBJ2-1; 8 central nucleotides agree with TRBD1. Read as DNA, the sequence is TGTGCCAGCAGCCAAGATCCCCAGGGGGCAAGACAGGATGAGCAGTTCTTC. This yields the protein CASSQDPQGARQDEQFF.